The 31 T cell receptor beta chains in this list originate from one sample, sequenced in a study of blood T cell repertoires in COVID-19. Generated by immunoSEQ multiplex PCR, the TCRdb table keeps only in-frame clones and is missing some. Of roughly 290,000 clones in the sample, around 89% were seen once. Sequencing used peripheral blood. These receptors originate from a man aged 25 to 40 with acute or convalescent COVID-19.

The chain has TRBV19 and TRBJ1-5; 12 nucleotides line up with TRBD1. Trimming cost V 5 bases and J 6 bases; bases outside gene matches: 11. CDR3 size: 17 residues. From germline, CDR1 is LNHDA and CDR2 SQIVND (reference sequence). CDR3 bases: TGTGCCAGTAGTGCACCCCCGGGACAGGGGGCCACTCAGCCCCAGCATTTT. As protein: CASSAPPGQGATQPQHF. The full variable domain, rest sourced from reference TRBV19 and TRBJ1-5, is DGGITQSPKYLFRKEGQNVTLSCEQNLNHDAMYWYRQDPGQGLRLIYYSQIVNDFQKGDIAEGYSVSREKKESFPLTVTSAQKNPTAFYLCASSAPPGQGATQPQHFGDGTRLSIL.

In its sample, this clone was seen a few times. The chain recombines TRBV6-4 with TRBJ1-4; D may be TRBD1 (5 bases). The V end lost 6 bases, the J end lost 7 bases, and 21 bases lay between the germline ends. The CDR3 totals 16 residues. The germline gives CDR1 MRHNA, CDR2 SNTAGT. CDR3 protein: CASRDIPRGGGEKLFF. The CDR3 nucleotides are TGTGCCAGCAGGGATATCCCAAGGGGTGGTGGTGAAAAACTGTTTTTT.

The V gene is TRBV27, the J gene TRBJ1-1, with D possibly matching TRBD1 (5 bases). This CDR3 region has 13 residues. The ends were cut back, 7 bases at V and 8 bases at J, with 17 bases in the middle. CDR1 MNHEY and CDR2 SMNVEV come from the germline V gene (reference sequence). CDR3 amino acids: CASISVSDREAFF. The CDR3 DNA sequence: TGTGCCAGCATATCCGTGTCAGACAGAGAAGCTTTCTTT.

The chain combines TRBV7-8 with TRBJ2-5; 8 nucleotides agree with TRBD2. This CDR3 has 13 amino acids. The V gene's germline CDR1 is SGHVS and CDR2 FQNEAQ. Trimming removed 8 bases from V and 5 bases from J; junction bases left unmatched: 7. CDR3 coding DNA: TGTGCCAGCGGCGGGGGGAACCCGGAGACCCAGTACTTC. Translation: CASGGGNPETQYF.

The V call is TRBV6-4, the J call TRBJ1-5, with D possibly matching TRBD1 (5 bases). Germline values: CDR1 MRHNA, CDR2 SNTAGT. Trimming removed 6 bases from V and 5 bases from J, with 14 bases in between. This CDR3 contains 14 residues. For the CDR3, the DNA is TGTGCCAGCAGCGCGCGCGCGGGGGATCAGCCCCAGCATTTT. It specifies CASSARAGDQPQHF.

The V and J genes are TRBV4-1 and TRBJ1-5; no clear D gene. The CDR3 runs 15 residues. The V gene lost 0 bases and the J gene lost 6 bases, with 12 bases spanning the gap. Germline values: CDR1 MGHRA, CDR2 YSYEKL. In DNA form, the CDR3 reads TGCGCCAGCAGCCAAGACCCAGCGGCGGGTCAGCCCCAGCATTTT. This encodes CASSQDPAAGQPQHF.

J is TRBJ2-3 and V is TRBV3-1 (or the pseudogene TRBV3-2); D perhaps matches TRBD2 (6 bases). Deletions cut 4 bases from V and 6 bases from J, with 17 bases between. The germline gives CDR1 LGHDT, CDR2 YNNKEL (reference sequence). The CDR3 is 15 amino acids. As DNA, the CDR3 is TGTGCCAGCAGCCGGTTGGGGGGTCTGGGGGATACGCAGTATTTT. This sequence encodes CASSRLGGLGDTQYF.

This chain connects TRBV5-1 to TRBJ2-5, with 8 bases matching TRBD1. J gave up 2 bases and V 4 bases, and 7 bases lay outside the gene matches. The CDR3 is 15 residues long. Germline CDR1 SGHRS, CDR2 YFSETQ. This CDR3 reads CASSRGTGAQETQYF. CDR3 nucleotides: TGCGCCAGCAGCCGGGGGACAGGAGCACAAGAGACCCAGTACTTC.

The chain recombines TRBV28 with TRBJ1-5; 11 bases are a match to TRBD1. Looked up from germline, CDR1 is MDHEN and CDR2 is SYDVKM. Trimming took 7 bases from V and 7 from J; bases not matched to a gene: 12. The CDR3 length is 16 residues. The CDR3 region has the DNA TGTGCCAGCATCACGCTAGGACAGGGGGCAGGGCAGCCCCAGCATTTT. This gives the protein CASITLGQGAGQPQHF.

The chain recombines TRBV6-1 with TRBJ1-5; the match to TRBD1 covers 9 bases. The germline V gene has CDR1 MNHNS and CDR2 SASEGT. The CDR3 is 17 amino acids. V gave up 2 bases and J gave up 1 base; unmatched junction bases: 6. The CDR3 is CASSEYFGTGSNQPQHF. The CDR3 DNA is TGTGCCAGCAGTGAATATTTTGGGACAGGGAGCAATCAGCCCCAGCATTTT.

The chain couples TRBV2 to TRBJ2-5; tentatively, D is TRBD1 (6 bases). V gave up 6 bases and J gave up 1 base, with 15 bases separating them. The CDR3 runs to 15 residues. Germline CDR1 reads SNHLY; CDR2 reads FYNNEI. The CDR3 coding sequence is TGTGCCAGCAGCGAAAGGACAGTGATCCAAGAGACCCAGTACTTC. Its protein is CASSERTVIQETQYF.

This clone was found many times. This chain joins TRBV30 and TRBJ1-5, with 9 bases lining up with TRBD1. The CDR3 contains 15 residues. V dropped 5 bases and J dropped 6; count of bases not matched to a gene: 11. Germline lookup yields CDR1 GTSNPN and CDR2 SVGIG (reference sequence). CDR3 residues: CAWGTGGALGQPQHF. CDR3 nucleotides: TGTGCCTGGGGAACAGGGGGCGCGCTCGGTCAGCCCCAGCATTTT.

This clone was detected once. The CDR3: CASSFPSWGLNTEAFF. In DNA, the CDR3 is TGTGCCAGCAGTTTCCCTTCCTGGGGGCTCAACACTGAAGCTTTCTTT. V gene TRBV28 combines with J gene TRBJ1-1, with a tentative D call TRBD1 (6 bases). Germline-derived CDR1 and CDR2 are MDHEN and SYDVKM. The CDR3 is made up of 16 amino acids. The V end lost 3 bases, the J end lost 2 bases, and 16 bases lay between the germline ends.

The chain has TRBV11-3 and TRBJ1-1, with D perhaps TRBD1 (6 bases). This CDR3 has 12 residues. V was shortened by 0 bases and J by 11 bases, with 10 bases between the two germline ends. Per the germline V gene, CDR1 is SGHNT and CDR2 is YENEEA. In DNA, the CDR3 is TGTGCCAGCAGCTTAGACACAGGGAGCGCTTTCTTT. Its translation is CASSLDTGSAFF. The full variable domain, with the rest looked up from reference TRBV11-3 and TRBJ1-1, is EAGVVQSPRYKIIEKKQPVAFWCNPISGHNTLYWYLQNLGQGPELLIRYENEEAVDDSQLPKDRFSAERLKGVDSTLKIQPAELGDSAVYLCASSLDTGSAFFGQGTRLTVV.

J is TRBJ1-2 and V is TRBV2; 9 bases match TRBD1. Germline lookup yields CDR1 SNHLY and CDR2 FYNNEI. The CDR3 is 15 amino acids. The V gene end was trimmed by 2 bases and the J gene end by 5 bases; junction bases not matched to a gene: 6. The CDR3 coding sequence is TGTGCCAGCAGTGAACACGGGGACAGGGTATATGGCTACACCTTC. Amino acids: CASSEHGDRVYGYTF.

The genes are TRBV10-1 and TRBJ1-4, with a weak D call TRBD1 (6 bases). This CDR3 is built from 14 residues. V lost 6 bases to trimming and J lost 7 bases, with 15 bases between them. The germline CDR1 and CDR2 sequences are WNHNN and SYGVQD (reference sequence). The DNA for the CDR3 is TGCGCCAGCAGGCAGGGGCGAAGGGGTGAAAAACTGTTTTTT. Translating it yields CASRQGRRGEKLFF.

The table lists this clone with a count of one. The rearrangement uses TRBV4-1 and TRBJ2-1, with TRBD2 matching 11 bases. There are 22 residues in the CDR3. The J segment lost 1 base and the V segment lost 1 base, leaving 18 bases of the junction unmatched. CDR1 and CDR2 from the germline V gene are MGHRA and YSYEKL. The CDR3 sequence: CASSQVQWGLADLLHSYNEQFF. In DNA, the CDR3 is TGCGCCAGCAGCCAAGTTCAGTGGGGACTAGCGGACCTTCTCCATTCCTACAATGAGCAGTTCTTC.

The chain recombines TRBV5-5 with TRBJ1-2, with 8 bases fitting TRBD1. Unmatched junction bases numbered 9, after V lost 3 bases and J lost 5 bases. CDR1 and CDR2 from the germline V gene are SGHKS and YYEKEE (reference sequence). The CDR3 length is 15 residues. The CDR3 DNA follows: TGTGCCAGCAGCTCTTTGGGTCAGGGGGCGTATGGCTACACCTTC. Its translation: CASSSLGQGAYGYTF.

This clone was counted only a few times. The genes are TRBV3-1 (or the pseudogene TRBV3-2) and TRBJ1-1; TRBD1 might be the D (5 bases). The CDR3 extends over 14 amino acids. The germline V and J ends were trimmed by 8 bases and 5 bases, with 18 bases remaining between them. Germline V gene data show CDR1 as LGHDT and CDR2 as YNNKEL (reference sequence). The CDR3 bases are TGTGCCAGCTTTTCGGGGACTCGGGGAACTGAAGCTTTCTTT. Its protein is CASFSGTRGTEAFF.

As DNA, the CDR3 is TGTGCCAGCAGTGAAACGGGGATTGGAAACACCATATATTTT. Its translation is CASSETGIGNTIYF. This chain links TRBV2 with TRBJ1-3; no clear D gene. V was clipped by 2 bases and J by 3 bases, with 8 bases between them. Germline CDR1 reads SNHLY; CDR2 reads FYNNEI. The CDR3 is made up of 14 amino acids.

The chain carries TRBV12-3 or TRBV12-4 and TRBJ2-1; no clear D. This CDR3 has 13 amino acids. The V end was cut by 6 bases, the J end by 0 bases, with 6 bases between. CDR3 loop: CASRVSSYNEQFF. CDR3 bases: TGTGCCAGCAGAGTGAGCTCCTACAATGAGCAGTTCTTC.

The CDR3 is CASSLLGGITDTQYF. CDR3 nucleotide sequence: TGTGCCAGCAGCTTACTCGGCGGGATAACAGATACGCAGTATTTT. J is TRBJ2-3 and V is TRBV7-8, with a possible D match to TRBD2 (6 bases). Between the trimmed V and J ends, which lost 2 bases and 3 bases, there was a span of 12 bases. CDR3 length: 15 residues. The germline CDR1 and CDR2 sequences are SGHVS and FQNEAQ.

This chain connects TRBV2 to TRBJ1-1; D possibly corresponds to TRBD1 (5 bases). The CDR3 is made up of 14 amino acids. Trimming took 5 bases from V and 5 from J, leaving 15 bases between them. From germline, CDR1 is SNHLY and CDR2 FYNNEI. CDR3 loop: CASSMDGRGTEAFF. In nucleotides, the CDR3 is TGTGCCAGCAGTATGGACGGGAGGGGAACTGAAGCTTTCTTT.

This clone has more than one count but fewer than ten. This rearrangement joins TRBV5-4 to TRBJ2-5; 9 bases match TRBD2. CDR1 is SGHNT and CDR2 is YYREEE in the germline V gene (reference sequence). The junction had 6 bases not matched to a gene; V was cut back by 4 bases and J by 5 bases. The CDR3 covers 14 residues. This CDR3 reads CASSPPGTSETQYF. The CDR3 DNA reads TGTGCCAGCAGCCCTCCCGGGACTAGCGAGACCCAGTACTTC.

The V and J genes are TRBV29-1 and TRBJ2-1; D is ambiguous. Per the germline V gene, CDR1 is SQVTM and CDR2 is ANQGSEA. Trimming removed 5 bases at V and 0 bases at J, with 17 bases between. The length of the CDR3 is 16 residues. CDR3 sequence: CSVLDPLRSSYNEQFF. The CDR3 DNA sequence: TGCAGCGTTCTAGATCCCTTGAGGAGCTCCTACAATGAGCAGTTCTTC.

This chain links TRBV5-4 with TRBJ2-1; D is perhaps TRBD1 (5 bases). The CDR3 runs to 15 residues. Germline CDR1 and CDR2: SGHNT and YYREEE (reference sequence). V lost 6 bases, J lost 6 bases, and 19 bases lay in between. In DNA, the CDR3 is TGTGCCAGCACAAAGGGGTCAGGGAACGGCAATGAGCAGTTCTTC. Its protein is CASTKGSGNGNEQFF.

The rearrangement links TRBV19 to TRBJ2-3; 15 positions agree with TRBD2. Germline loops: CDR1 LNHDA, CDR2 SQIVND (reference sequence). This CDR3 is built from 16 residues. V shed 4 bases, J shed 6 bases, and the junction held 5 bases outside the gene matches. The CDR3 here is CASSTRTSGRADTQYF. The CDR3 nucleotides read TGTGCCAGTAGTACGAGGACTAGCGGGAGGGCGGATACGCAGTATTTT.

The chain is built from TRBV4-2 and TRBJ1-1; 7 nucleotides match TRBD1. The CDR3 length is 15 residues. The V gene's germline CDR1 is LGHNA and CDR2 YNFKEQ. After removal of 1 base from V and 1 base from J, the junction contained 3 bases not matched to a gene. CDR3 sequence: CASSQGTGANTEAFF. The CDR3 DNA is TGTGCCAGCAGCCAAGGTACAGGGGCGAACACTGAAGCTTTCTTT.

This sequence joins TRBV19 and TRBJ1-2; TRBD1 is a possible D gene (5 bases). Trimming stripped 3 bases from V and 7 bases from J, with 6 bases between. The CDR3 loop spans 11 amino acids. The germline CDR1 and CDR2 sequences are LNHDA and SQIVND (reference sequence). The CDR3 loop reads CASSMQGGYTF. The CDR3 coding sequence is TGTGCCAGTAGTATGCAGGGTGGCTACACCTTC.

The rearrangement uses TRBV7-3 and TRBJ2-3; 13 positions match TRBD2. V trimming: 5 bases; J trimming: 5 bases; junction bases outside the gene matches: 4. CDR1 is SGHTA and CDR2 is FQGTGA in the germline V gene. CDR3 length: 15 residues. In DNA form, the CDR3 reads TGTGCCAGCAGCCATACTAGCGGGAGGGGAGATACGCAGTATTTT. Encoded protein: CASSHTSGRGDTQYF.

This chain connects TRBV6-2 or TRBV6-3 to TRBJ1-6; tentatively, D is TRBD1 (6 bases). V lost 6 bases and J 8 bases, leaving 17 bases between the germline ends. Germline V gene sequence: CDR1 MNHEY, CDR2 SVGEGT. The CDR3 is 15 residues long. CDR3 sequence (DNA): TGTGCCAGCAGCTCGGCGGGGGGCCCTTATTCACCCCTCCACTTT. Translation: CASSSAGGPYSPLHF.